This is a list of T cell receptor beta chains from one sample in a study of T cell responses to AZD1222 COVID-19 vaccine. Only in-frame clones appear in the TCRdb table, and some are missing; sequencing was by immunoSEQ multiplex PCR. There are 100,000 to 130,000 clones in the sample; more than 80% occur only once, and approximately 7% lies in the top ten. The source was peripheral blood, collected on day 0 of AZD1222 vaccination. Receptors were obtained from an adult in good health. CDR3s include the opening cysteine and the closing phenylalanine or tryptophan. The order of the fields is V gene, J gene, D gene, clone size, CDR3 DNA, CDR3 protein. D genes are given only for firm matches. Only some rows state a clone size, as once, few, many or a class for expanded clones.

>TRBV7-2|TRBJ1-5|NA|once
TGTGCCAGCAGCCAGGGCACTCAGCCCCAGCATTTT
CASSQGTQPQHF
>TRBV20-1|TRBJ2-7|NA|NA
TGCAGTGCTAGTATGGCACCCCGCTCCTACGAGCAGTACTTC
CSASMAPRSYEQYF
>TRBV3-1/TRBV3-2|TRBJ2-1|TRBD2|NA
TGTGCCAGCAGCCAAGTAACTGGGTTAGCGGGCTACAATGAGCAGTTCTTC
CASSQVTGLAGYNEQFF
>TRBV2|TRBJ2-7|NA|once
TGTGCCAGCAGTGTTCTTCTCGAGCAGTACTTC
CASSVLLEQYF
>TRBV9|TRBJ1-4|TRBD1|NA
TGTGCCAGCAGCGTAGAAGGGGGACAGGGATCTAATGAAAAACTGTTTTTT
CASSVEGGQGSNEKLFF
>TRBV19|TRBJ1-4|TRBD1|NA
TGTGCCAGTAAGATGACAGGGGGGAATGAAAAACTGTTTTTT
CASKMTGGNEKLFF
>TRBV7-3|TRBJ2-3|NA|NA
TGTGCCAGCAGCGTAGGCGGGTCAGCAGATACGCAGTATTTT
CASSVGGSADTQYF
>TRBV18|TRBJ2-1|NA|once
TGTGCCAGCTCACCTTGGACTCCCGTCAATGAGCAGTTCTTC
CASSPWTPVNEQFF
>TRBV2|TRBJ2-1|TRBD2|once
TGTGCCAGCAGGGGTACCCTAGCGGGAGAGCAGTTCTTC
CASRGTLAGEQFF
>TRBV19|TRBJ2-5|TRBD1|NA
TGTGCCAGTACCCAAGGACAGGGGGCTATGGAGACCCAGTACTTC
CASTQGQGAMETQYF
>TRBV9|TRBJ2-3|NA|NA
TGTGCCAGCAGCGCCCTAAGTGCGAAAGATACGCAGTATTTT
CASSALSAKDTQYF
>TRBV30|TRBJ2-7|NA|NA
TGTGCCTGGAGTGTAGGCGGCATTTCCTACGAGCAGTACTTC
CAWSVGGISYEQYF
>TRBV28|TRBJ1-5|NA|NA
TGTGCCAGCAGTTACAGACGGAGATATAGCAATCAGCCCCAGCATTTT
CASSYRRRYSNQPQHF